This TCR beta chain stems from a study of blood T cell repertoires in COVID-19. Study-wide context: COVID-19 samples, acute and convalescent, were from the United States, Italy and Spain. T cells, B-cell-depleted T cells, or PBMCs supplied cDNA or gDNA.

Only in-frame clones appear in the TCRdb table, and some are missing; sequencing was by immunoSEQ multiplex PCR. This table has about 40,000 clones, more than 60% appearing once. CDR3 length equals 16 residues. Germline assignment: CDR1 SGHDT and CDR2 YYEEEE. The junction had 9 bases not matched to a gene; V was cut back by 4 bases and J by 1 base. V usage is TRBV5-6 and J usage is TRBJ1-1; 8 bases agree with TRBD1. Sequencing input: peripheral blood. The sequence came from a woman in her 70s with acute or convalescent COVID-19. CDR3 sequence: CASSDRGRRSNTEAFF. Written as DNA, the CDR3 is TGTGCCAGCAGCGACAGGGGAAGGAGGTCGAACACTGAAGCTTTCTTT. Full variable domain (outside the CDR3, taken from reference TRBV5-6 and TRBJ1-1): DAGVTQSPTHLIKTRGQQVTLRCSPKSGHDTVSWYQQALGQGPQFIFQYYEEEERQRGNFPDRFSGHQFPNYSSELNVNALLLGDSALYLCASSDRGRRSNTEAFFGQGTRLTVV.